Listed below are T cell receptor beta chains from one sample, sequenced in a study of cytomegalovirus exposure and HLA in healthy donors. The protocol was immunoSEQ multiplex PCR, while the TCRdb copy is restricted to in-frame clones and leaves out a portion. The sample includes 200,000 to 250,000 clones, roughly four fifths of them seen just once. Source material: PBMCs. These receptors originate from a woman in her thirties or forties in good health and CMV-seronegative. CDR3s include the opening cysteine and the closing phenylalanine or tryptophan.

>TRBV5-1|TRBJ1-2|14
CASTGEGVRYGYTF
>TRBV27|TRBJ2-1|16
CASSPQTTFRGNEQFF
>TRBV4-1|TRBJ2-7|18
CASSQGSGERGVSYEQYF
>TRBV18|TRBJ1-2|15
CASSRDRRFNYGYTF
>TRBV28|TRBJ2-1|15
CASSLARGSYNEQFF
>TRBV5-4|TRBJ2-3|15
CASSDAGGLTDTQYF
>TRBV13|TRBJ1-2|14
CASSTGTGPYGYTF
>TRBV5-1|TRBJ1-2|15
CASSLDRGEIDGYTF
>TRBV5-6|TRBJ2-1|15
CASSFGGTPANEQFF
>TRBV14|TRBJ1-1|16
CASSQPGDRRDTEAFF
>TRBV7-3|TRBJ1-4|13
CASSLSRNEKLFF
>TRBV28|TRBJ1-5|15
CASRKSGANNQPQHF
>TRBV2|TRBJ2-2|11
CASGAGGELFF
>TRBV7-3|TRBJ2-3|16
CASSLMSSGSTDTQYF
>TRBV30|TRBJ2-2|14
CAWSGEGNTGELFF
>TRBV7-8|TRBJ2-3|16
CASSLGTGLSTDTQYF
>TRBV30|TRBJ2-1|11
CAWSHGGVKFF
>TRBV5-1|TRBJ1-2|13
CASSLVEGYGYTF
>TRBV28|TRBJ1-6|15
CASRGITGQYAPLHF
>TRBV10-3|TRBJ2-2|18
CAISELGGGGRNTGELFF
>TRBV2|TRBJ2-5|13
CASSLRTEETQYF
>TRBV5-1|TRBJ2-3|16
CASSLVSGGITDTQYF
>TRBV30|TRBJ1-6|13
CAWNRQGDSPLHF
>TRBV28|TRBJ1-2|11
CATDRGHGYTF
>TRBV5-1|TRBJ2-7|15
CASSTGHRDPYEQYF
>TRBV7-3|TRBJ2-2|12
CASSLAWGELFF
>TRBV6-5|TRBJ1-5|15
CASSSTGYPDQPQHF
>TRBV27|TRBJ1-5|16
CASSFRSGRGSQPQHF
>TRBV27|TRBJ2-7|13
CASSSPPGYEQYF
>TRBV5-1|TRBJ1-4|14
CASSLPGANEKLFF
>TRBV30|TRBJ1-5|14
CAWSRDSDNQSQHF